This TCR beta chain was sequenced in a study of blood T cell repertoires in COVID-19. Study background: There were acute and convalescent COVID-19 samples, and they came from the United States, Italy and Spain.

CDR1 is MNHEY and CDR2 is SMNVEV in the germline V gene (reference sequence). The CDR3 covers 14 residues. The V and J ends lost 1 base and 8 bases respectively, with 11 bases between them. Original methodology: Nucleated cell counts were estimated from reference gene primer amplification. Only in-frame clones appear in the TCRdb table, and some are missing; sequencing was by immunoSEQ multiplex PCR. D and trimming were read from the DNA, whereas the V and J calls and clone size are those reported in that table. This sample carries fewer than 450,000 clones, 91% of them seen once, and the ten largest clones take 2.5% to 4%.

The sequence was collected from a woman aged 18 to 35 who had recovered from COVID-19. The chain uses TRBV27 and TRBJ1-4; unclear D gene. Sequenced: peripheral blood. For the CDR3, the DNA is TGTGCCAGCAGTTTATACGTTCTACCAGAAAAACTGTTTTTT. Translated: CASSLYVLPEKLFF.